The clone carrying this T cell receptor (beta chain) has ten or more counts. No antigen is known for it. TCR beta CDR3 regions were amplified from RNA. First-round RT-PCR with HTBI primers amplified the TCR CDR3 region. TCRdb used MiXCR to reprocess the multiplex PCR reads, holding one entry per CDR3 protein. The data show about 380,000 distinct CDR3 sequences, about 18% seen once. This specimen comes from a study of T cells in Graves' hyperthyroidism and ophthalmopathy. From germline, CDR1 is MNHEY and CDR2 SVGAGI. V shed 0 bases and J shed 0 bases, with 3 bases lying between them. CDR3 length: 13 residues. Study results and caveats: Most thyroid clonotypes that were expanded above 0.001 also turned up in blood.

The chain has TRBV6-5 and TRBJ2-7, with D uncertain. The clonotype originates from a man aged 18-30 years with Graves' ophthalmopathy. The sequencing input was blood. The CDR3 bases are TGTGCCAGCAGTTACTCGAACTCCTACGAGCAGTACTTC. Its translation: CASSYSNSYEQYF.